This is a list of T cell receptor beta chains from one sample in a study of blood T cell repertoires in COVID-19. Assay used: immunoSEQ multiplex PCR; TCRdb lists only in-frame clones, some missing. This table has approximately 670,000 clones, approximately 90% appearing once. Material: peripheral blood. These receptors were collected from a woman younger than 30 with acute or convalescent COVID-19. CDR3s include the opening cysteine and the closing phenylalanine or tryptophan. A D gene is named only where the DNA matches it firmly. Clone size appears in some rows only: once, few, many, or a class for an expanded clone.

j_call | d_call | clone_size | v_call | cdr3_aa | cdr3_nt
TRBJ2-7 | . | once | TRBV4-1 | CASSQVPGESYEQYF | TGCGCCAGCAGCCAAGTCCCAGGCGAATCCTACGAGCAGTACTTC
TRBJ2-1 | TRBD2 | . | TRBV3-1/TRBV3-2 | CASSPSPGTSGGHAYNEQFF | TGTGCCAGCAGCCCAAGTCCTGGGACTAGCGGGGGCCACGCCTACAATGAGCAGTTCTTC
TRBJ2-1 | TRBD1 | . | TRBV5-6 | CASSITGVGNEQFF | TGTGCCAGCAGCATTACAGGGGTAGGCAATGAGCAGTTCTTC
TRBJ2-7 | . | . | TRBV2 | CASSVSSYEQYF | TGTGCCAGCAGTGTGAGCTCCTACGAGCAGTACTTC
TRBJ1-3 | TRBD1 | few | TRBV2 | CASGGQGAGNTIYF | TGTGCCAGCGGTGGCCAGGGGGCTGGAAACACCATATATTTT
TRBJ1-3 | . | . | TRBV6-2/TRBV6-3 | CASSPTTLGNTIYF | TGTGCCAGCAGTCCGACAACTCTTGGAAACACCATATATTTT
TRBJ2-2 | TRBD2 | . | TRBV5-1 | CASSLGPRFERGGAPPGELFF | TGCGCCAGCAGCTTGGGGCCGCGGTTTGAGCGGGGAGGAGCTCCACCCGGGGAGCTGTTTTTT
TRBJ2-2 | . | once | TRBV30 | CAWSAGRLRANTGELFF | TGTGCCTGGAGTGCCGGTCGACTACGGGCGAACACCGGGGAGCTGTTTTTT
TRBJ2-2 | TRBD2 | . | TRBV18 | CASSPRAGDNTGELFF | TGTGCCAGCTCACCACGGGCGGGGGATAACACCGGGGAGCTGTTTTTT
TRBJ2-2 | . | . | TRBV4-2 | CASSQVQAITGELFF | TGTGCCAGCAGCCAAGTCCAGGCGATCACCGGGGAGCTGTTTTTT
TRBJ2-7 | TRBD1 | . | TRBV3-1/TRBV3-2 | CASSPILGQGSYEQYF | TGTGCCAGCAGCCCAATCTTGGGACAGGGCTCCTACGAGCAGTACTTC
TRBJ1-1 | TRBD1 | few | TRBV2 | CASDLNGVLGQRYTEAFF | TGTGCCAGCGATCTGAACGGGGTTTTGGGACAGAGATACACTGAAGCTTTCTTT
TRBJ2-5 | . | . | TRBV13 | CASSPDYQETQYF | TGTGCCAGCAGCCCAGACTACCAAGAGACCCAGTACTTC
TRBJ1-5 | . | . | TRBV6-1 | CASSEIRGQPQHF | TGTGCCAGCAGTGAAATCAGGGGTCAGCCCCAGCATTTT
TRBJ1-2 | TRBD1 | few | TRBV5-6 | CASSLDGTVFNYGYTF | TGTGCCAGCAGCTTAGATGGGACAGTCTTCAACTATGGCTACACCTTC
TRBJ1-5 | . | few | TRBV30 | CAWNSQEHQPQHF | TGTGCCTGGAATTCCCAGGAACATCAGCCCCAGCATTTT